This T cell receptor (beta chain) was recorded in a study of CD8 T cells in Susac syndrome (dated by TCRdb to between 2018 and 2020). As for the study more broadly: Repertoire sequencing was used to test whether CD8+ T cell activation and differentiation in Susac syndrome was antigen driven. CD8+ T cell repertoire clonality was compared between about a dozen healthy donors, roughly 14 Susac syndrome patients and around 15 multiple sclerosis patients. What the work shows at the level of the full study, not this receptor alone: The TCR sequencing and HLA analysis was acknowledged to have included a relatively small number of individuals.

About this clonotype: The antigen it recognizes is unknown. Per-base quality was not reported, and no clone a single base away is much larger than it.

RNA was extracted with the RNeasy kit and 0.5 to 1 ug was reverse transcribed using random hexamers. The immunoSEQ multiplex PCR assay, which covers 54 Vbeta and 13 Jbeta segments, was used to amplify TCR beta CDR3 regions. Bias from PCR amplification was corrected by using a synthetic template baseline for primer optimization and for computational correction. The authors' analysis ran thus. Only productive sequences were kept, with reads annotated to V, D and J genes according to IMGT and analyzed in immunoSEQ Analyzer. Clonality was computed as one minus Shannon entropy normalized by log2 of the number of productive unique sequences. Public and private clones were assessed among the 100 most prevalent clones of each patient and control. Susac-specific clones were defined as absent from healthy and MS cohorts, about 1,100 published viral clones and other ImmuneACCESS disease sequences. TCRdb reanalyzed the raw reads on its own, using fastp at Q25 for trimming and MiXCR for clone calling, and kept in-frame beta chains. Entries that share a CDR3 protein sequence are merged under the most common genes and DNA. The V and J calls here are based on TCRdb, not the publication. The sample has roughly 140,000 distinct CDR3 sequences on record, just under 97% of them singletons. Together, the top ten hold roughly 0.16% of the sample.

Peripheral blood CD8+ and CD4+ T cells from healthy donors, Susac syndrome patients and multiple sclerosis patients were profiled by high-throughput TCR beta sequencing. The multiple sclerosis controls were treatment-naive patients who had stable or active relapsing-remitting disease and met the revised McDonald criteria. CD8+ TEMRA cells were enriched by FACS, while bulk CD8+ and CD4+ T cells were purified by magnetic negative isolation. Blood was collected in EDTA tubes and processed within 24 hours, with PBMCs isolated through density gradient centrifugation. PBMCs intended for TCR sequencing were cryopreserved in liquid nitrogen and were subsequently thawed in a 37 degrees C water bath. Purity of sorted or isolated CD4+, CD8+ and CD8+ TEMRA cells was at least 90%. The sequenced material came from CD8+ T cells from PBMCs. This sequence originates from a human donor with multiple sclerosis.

The CDR3 has the sequence CASSSHPLDTEAFF. In nucleotides, the sequence is TGTGCCAGCAGCTCCCACCCCTTGGACACTGAAGCTTTCTTT. Here the chain combines TRBV7-2 and TRBJ1-1; the D gene assignment is ambiguous. The CDR3 covers 14 residues, taking in both the cysteine and the phenylalanine. Only CDR3 DNA is held: 42 bases, read in frame from base 1. The germline V gene encodes CDR1 SGHTA and CDR2 FQGNSA. V loses 4 bases, J loses 3 bases, and the germline ends lie 12 bases apart.